The rows below give T cell receptor beta chains drawn from one sample of a study of blood T cell repertoires in COVID-19. The repertoire was sequenced with immunoSEQ multiplex PCR; TCRdb's copy has only in-frame clones and lacks some. In the table there are 110,000 to 150,000 clones, roughly 80% of which are singletons. The sample consisted of peripheral blood. The receptors shown here come from a man between 65 and 85 years old who had recovered from COVID-19. The CDR3 runs from the conserved cysteine through the conserved F or W.

CDR3 protein	V gene	J gene
CASSFGYRGRYEQYF	TRBV7-2	TRBJ2-7
CAIRAGLASTYEQYF	TRBV10-3	TRBJ2-7
CASSLASSSYNEQFF	TRBV27	TRBJ2-1
CASRPGDSYEQYF	TRBV12-3/TRBV12-4	TRBJ2-7
CASSLTTGMREQFF	TRBV7-9	TRBJ2-1
CASSFGQHTYEQYF	TRBV28	TRBJ2-7
CASSESGRSSYEQYF	TRBV2	TRBJ2-7
CATTTSGMSTDTQYF	TRBV6-5	TRBJ2-3
CASSPGENAVSNTEAFF	TRBV4-2	TRBJ1-1
CASATSTSTDTQYF	TRBV7-9	TRBJ2-3
CASGLEGVGELFF	TRBV12-5	TRBJ2-2
CASSLQGAGANVLTF	TRBV7-9	TRBJ2-6
CASAPREGDTEAFF	TRBV6-5	TRBJ1-1
CASSQPMGLVRRTDTQYF	TRBV4-1	TRBJ2-3
CASSLDGSPEYEQYF	TRBV5-1	TRBJ2-7
CASSPTPGLAGYNEQFF	TRBV7-3	TRBJ2-1
CASSIHGGQVSGNTIYF	TRBV11-2	TRBJ1-3
CASSEYTALYTEAFF	TRBV10-1	TRBJ1-1
CAISEETSGTNEQFF	TRBV10-3	TRBJ2-1
CASSYAGTMGNTF	TRBV28	TRBJ1-2
CASSPSGGGETQYF	TRBV3-1/TRBV3-2	TRBJ2-5
CATKTGGSYEQYF	TRBV27	TRBJ2-7
CASSLLGGANQPQHF	TRBV7-2	TRBJ1-5
CASTPTGVGAFYEQYF	TRBV11-1	TRBJ2-7
CASSLLNRGNQPQHF	TRBV5-6	TRBJ1-5
CASSFRYPNQPQHF	TRBV28	TRBJ1-5
CASSPSRGAYTEAFF	TRBV5-5	TRBJ1-1
CASSDREGDTEAFF	TRBV6-5	TRBJ1-1
CASSLGLNNEQFF	TRBV7-2	TRBJ2-1
CASSLAASWGPGTEAFF	TRBV5-1	TRBJ1-1
CASSVPGQGETQYF	TRBV25-1	TRBJ2-5
CASSVALGSYEQYF	TRBV9	TRBJ2-7
CSAGGTGSSSGNTIYF	TRBV29-1	TRBJ1-3
CASSPPLATSYEQYF	TRBV11-2	TRBJ2-7
CASSSYGGELFF	TRBV12-3/TRBV12-4	TRBJ2-2
CASSQWSGGASYEQYF	TRBV4-1	TRBJ2-7
CASSAGTAPGANVLTF	TRBV18	TRBJ2-6
CASSLTTGWEPYEQYF	TRBV11-2	TRBJ2-7
CATPERSTNYGYTF	TRBV7-9	TRBJ1-2
CASISYNTEAFF	TRBV28	TRBJ1-1
CATRGQAYNEQFF	TRBV7-2	TRBJ2-1
CASSGGNANQPQHF	TRBV18	TRBJ1-5
CSAVTSNEQFF	TRBV20-1	TRBJ2-1
CASSRNDRPYGYTF	TRBV3-1/TRBV3-2	TRBJ1-2
CASSTEDRAPGYTF	TRBV19	TRBJ1-2
CSASSLGAANTGELFF	TRBV20-1	TRBJ2-2
CSASAVPEAFF	TRBV20-1	TRBJ1-1
CASSPGLAGDSYEQYF	TRBV3-1/TRBV3-2	TRBJ2-7
CASSRDRGYEQYF	TRBV19	TRBJ2-7
CASSFVPYNEQFF	TRBV12-3/TRBV12-4	TRBJ2-1
CASSLGQPDTQYF	TRBV11-3	TRBJ2-3
CASSQLGTSGRASYTGELFF	TRBV3-1/TRBV3-2	TRBJ2-2
CATISGSGVNEQFF	TRBV6-1	TRBJ2-1
CASSFGQNGYTF	TRBV2	TRBJ1-2
CASSLRGGVNYNEQFF	TRBV5-1	TRBJ2-1
CASSLGGYQETQYF	TRBV5-1	TRBJ2-5
CASSPGVGSDYTDTQYF	TRBV5-4	TRBJ2-3
CASSLDQGPQHF	TRBV5-1	TRBJ1-5